The 6 T cell receptor beta chains below come from one sample, sequenced in a study of cytomegalovirus exposure and HLA in healthy donors. The PCR made use of 60 Vbeta and 13 Jbeta primers. The data were produced by immunoSEQ multiplex PCR, yet TCRdb's version contains in-frame clones alone and is incomplete. This sample has under 150,000 clones; roughly 85% occur once, and the top ten carry approximately 6.7%. Sample: PBMCs. All receptors come from a woman in her 30s in good health and CMV-seropositive.

The chain has TRBV29-1 and TRBJ2-3; TRBD2 matches 11 bases. This CDR3 comprises 15 residues. V shed 2 bases and J 5 bases; nucleotides not matched to a gene: 6. CDR1 is SQVTM and CDR2 is ANQGSEA in the germline V gene. The CDR3 DNA is TGCAGCGTTGAACGCAAGACTAGCGGGAAAGATACGCAGTATTTT. Its protein product is CSVERKTSGKDTQYF.

This sequence joins TRBV2 and TRBJ1-4; TRBD1 matches 9 bases. The CDR3 sequence is 17 residues long. In germline, CDR1 is SNHLY, CDR2 FYNNEI. The junction had 14 bases not matched to a gene; V was cut back by 5 bases and J by 7 bases. CDR3 residues: CASSQWGRTGGGEKLFF. The CDR3 nucleotides read TGTGCCAGCAGTCAGTGGGGTCGAACAGGGGGCGGTGAAAAACTGTTTTTT.

The chain employs TRBV10-3 and TRBJ1-5; TRBD1 matches 8 bases. The V segment lost 2 bases and the J segment 5 bases; nucleotides outside the gene matches: 5. The CDR3 consists of 15 residues. CDR1 is ENHRY, CDR2 SYGVKD, per germline. CDR3 residues: CAISEGTGPHQPQHF. CDR3 nucleotides: TGTGCCATCAGTGAGGGGACAGGCCCCCATCAGCCCCAGCATTTT.

V gene TRBV7-9 combines with J gene TRBJ2-7; 8 bases are shared with TRBD1. The CDR3 has 16 residues. Germline trimming cut 5 bases from V and 2 bases from J; bases unmatched to any gene: 11. Per the germline V gene, CDR1 is SEHNR and CDR2 is FQNEAQ (reference sequence). The CDR3 bases are TGTGCCAGCAGCCCCCCTCCCGGGACAGGTACCTACGAGCAGTACTTC. It yields the protein CASSPPPGTGTYEQYF.

This CDR3 reads CAISASTSGLRGDEQFF. CDR3 DNA: TGTGCCATCAGTGCAAGCACTAGCGGGCTCAGAGGCGATGAGCAGTTCTTC. The chain uses TRBV10-3 and TRBJ2-1; 9 bases agree with TRBD2. With 4 bases clipped from V and 8 bases from J, the junction kept 15 bases outside the gene matches. CDR1 is ENHRY, CDR2 SYGVKD, per germline. The length of the CDR3 is 17 residues.

The CDR3 region is CAWGTGASSYEQYF. CDR3 sequence (DNA): TGTGCCTGGGGGACAGGGGCCAGCTCCTACGAGCAGTACTTC. The chain joins TRBV30 to TRBJ2-7, with 10 bases identical to TRBD1. J lost 0 bases, V lost 5 bases, and 4 bases had no gene match. Germline CDR1 is GTSNPN and CDR2 is SVGIG (reference sequence). CDR3 size: 14 residues.